A single sample is the source of the 30 T cell receptor beta chains below, sequenced in a study of T cell responses to AZD1222 COVID-19 vaccine (dated by TCRdb to the early 2020s). The sample's time point label, in plain terms: baseline before first vaccination. Preparation of the library involved the immunoSEQ multiplex PCR assay. Here the immuneACCESS table is served through TCRdb, limited to in-frame sequences with V and J called. Missing clones are a known gap in these copies; in checked studies unresolved V genes cover under half, and the rest lacks a known reason. The sample contains about 120,000 clones, roughly nine tenths of them found a single time. The top ten clonotypes cover roughly 4.7% of the sample. The sequencing used peripheral blood, collected on day 0 of AZD1222 vaccination. These receptors were taken from an adult in good health.

V is TRBV29-1 and J is TRBJ1-2, with TRBD1 as a possible D gene (6 bases). Germline lookup yields CDR1 SQVTM and CDR2 ANQGSEA. The length of the CDR3 is 11 residues. Trimming stripped 8 bases from V and 3 bases from J, with 10 bases between. The CDR3 bases are TGCAGCACCGGGACATACTATGGCTACACCTTC. It encodes CSTGTYYGYTF.

This clone was seen only once. The CDR3 DNA sequence: TGTGCCAGCAGCCTATTGGAGTGGAGGGGGGATCCTTCCTACGAGCAGTACTTC. Translation gives CASSLLEWRGDPSYEQYF. The chain recombines TRBV14 with TRBJ2-7, with D possibly called TRBD1 or TRBD2 (6 bases each). CDR1 and CDR2 from the germline V gene are SGHDN and FVKESK. V gave up 4 bases and J gave up 1 base, with 23 bases separating them. The CDR3 runs to 18 residues.

V is TRBV9 and J is TRBJ1-5, with D unclear. V lost 4 bases to trimming and J lost 1 base, with 12 bases between them. Germline values: CDR1 SGDLS, CDR2 YYNGEE. This CDR3 has 15 residues. CDR3 sequence: CASSRTEGSNQPQHF. The CDR3, as DNA: TGTGCCAGCAGCCGGACGGAAGGGAGCAATCAGCCCCAGCATTTT.

The chain links TRBV30 to TRBJ1-2; no firm D call. Germline CDR1 is GTSNPN and CDR2 is SVGIG (reference sequence). V was trimmed by 3 bases and J by 3 bases, leaving 5 bases between them. CDR3 size: 11 residues. The CDR3 loop reads CAWRVYYGYTF. The CDR3 DNA reads TGTGCCTGGAGGGTATACTATGGCTACACCTTC. The complete variable domain, with remaining parts taken from reference TRBV30 and TRBJ1-2, reads SQTIHQWPATLVQPVGSPLSLECTVEGTSNPNLYWYRQAAGRGLQLLFYSVGIGQISSEVPQNLSASRPQDRQFILSSKKLLLSDSGFYLCAWRVYYGYTFGSGTRLTVV.

This clone was picked up one time. The rearrangement uses TRBV9 and TRBJ1-1; D possibly corresponds to TRBD1 (5 bases). Trimming removed 3 bases from V and 4 bases from J, with 13 bases in between. The CDR3 consists of 14 residues. Per germline, CDR1 SGDLS and CDR2 YYNGEE. In DNA form, the CDR3 reads TGTGCCAGCAGCGAAATATTGGGGGGCACTGAAGCTTTCTTT. Translation: CASSEILGGTEAFF.

The gene calls are TRBV19 and TRBJ1-2; D unresolved. In germline, CDR1 is LNHDA, CDR2 SQIVND (reference sequence). The V and J ends lost 6 bases and 8 bases respectively, with 10 bases between them. CDR3 length equals 11 residues. The CDR3 sequence: CASSTGAGYTF. The DNA of the CDR3 is TGTGCCAGTAGCACGGGCGCGGGCTACACCTTC.

About this clone itself: The same CDR3 can be traced to other DNA sequences in this sample. The chain is built from TRBV9 and TRBJ2-2; D remains unclear. The length of the CDR3 is 14 residues. Trimming took 0 bases from V and 4 from J, leaving 7 bases between them. CDR1 is SGDLS, CDR2 YYNGEE, per germline. The CDR3 loop is CASSVGGGTGELFF. CDR3 nucleotides: TGTGCCAGCAGCGTAGGGGGTGGCACCGGGGAGCTGTTTTTT. The full variable domain, with the rest looked up from reference TRBV9 and TRBJ2-2, is DSGVTQTPKHLITATGQRVTLRCSPRSGDLSVYWYQQSLDQGLQFLIQYYNGEERAKGNILERFSAQQFPDLHSELNLSSLELGDSALYFCASSVGGGTGELFFGEGSRLTVL.

This clone was observed a handful of times. This rearrangement joins TRBV28 to TRBJ1-5; TRBD1 is a possible D gene (6 bases). CDR1 MDHEN and CDR2 SYDVKM come from the germline V gene. V was clipped by 5 bases and J by 3 bases, with 11 bases between them. CDR3 length: 14 residues. The CDR3 DNA sequence: TGTGCCAGCAGTCTAACAGGGCCCAATCAGCCCCAGCATTTT. Amino acid sequence: CASSLTGPNQPQHF.

The chain links TRBV7-9 to TRBJ2-3; 14 bases match TRBD2. Germline V gives CDR1 SEHNR, CDR2 FQNEAQ (reference sequence). Unmatched junction bases numbered 7, after V lost 4 bases and J lost 1 base. The CDR3 is 18 amino acids. The CDR3 DNA follows: TGTGCCAGCAGCTCGGGGACTAGCGGGGGATACCGCACAGATACGCAGTATTTT. It encodes CASSSGTSGGYRTDTQYF.

V usage is TRBV5-1 and J usage is TRBJ2-2; 7 nucleotides match TRBD1. Germline V gene sequence: CDR1 SGHRS, CDR2 YFSETQ. The CDR3 is 16 residues long. Trimming at V came to 4 bases and at J to 0 bases, leaving 6 bases not matched to a gene. CDR3: CASSLTTGSNTGELFF. CDR3 DNA: TGCGCCAGCAGCCTCACGACAGGGTCGAACACCGGGGAGCTGTTTTTT.

The rearrangement uses TRBV19 and TRBJ2-3; D call uncertain. V lost 3 bases and J lost 5, with 12 bases in between. This CDR3 comprises 14 residues. Germline CDR1 is LNHDA and CDR2 is SQIVND (reference sequence). For the CDR3, the DNA is TGTGCCAGTAGTATTTCCGGGCTGGGAGATACGCAGTATTTT. As protein: CASSISGLGDTQYF.

This rearrangement joins TRBV9 to TRBJ1-5; D call uncertain. The CDR3 is 15 residues long. V was shortened by 4 bases and J by 0 bases, with 11 bases between the two germline ends. Looked up from germline, CDR1 is SGDLS and CDR2 is YYNGEE. CDR3 sequence (DNA): TGTGCCAGCAGCTTATTAGGGTATAGCAATCAGCCCCAGCATTTT. Translation: CASSLLGYSNQPQHF.

The V gene is TRBV19, the J gene TRBJ1-2, with D possibly matching TRBD1 (6 bases). CDR1 and CDR2 from the germline V gene are LNHDA and SQIVND (reference sequence). There are 14 residues in the CDR3. V dropped 3 bases and J dropped 5 bases, with 13 bases sitting between them. The CDR3 nucleotides read TGTGCCAGTAGTATTCCCGGACAGCTATATGGCTACACCTTC. Its protein is CASSIPGQLYGYTF.

The J gene is TRBJ1-2, the V gene TRBV19, with TRBD1 matching 7 bases. CDR1 is LNHDA, CDR2 SQIVND, per germline (reference sequence). The CDR3 sequence is 15 residues long. V shed 5 bases, J shed 6 bases, and the junction held 12 bases outside the gene matches. In DNA form, the CDR3 reads TGTGCCAGTAGTGAAACAGGGGTAATTGATCATGGCTACACCTTC. Protein product: CASSETGVIDHGYTF.

V and J are TRBV7-3 and TRBJ1-1; D not certain. The CDR3 is 13 residues long. The V end lost 4 bases, the J end lost 0 bases, and 6 bases lay between the germline ends. The germline gives CDR1 SGHTA, CDR2 FQGTGA. The CDR3 region is CASSYGMNTEAFF. For the CDR3, the DNA is TGTGCCAGCAGCTACGGGATGAACACTGAAGCTTTCTTT.

The chain joins TRBV18 to TRBJ1-2; D gene unclear. CDR3 size: 14 residues. The germline V and J ends were trimmed by 1 base and 0 bases, with 6 bases remaining between them. The germline CDR1 and CDR2 sequences are KGHSH and LQKENI. CDR3: CASSPRVANYGYTF. As DNA, the CDR3 is TGTGCCAGCTCACCACGGGTGGCTAACTATGGCTACACCTTC.

The rearrangement uses TRBV7-2 and TRBJ1-2, with 8 bases aligning to TRBD1. Germline CDR1 SGHTA, CDR2 FQGNSA. V trimming: 6 bases; J trimming: 2 bases; junction bases outside the gene matches: 2. The length of the CDR3 is 13 residues. The CDR3 loop is CASRPGGNYGYTF. CDR3 nucleotide sequence: TGTGCCAGCAGACCAGGGGGCAACTATGGCTACACCTTC.

The chain joins TRBV5-6 to TRBJ2-2; the match to TRBD1 covers 10 bases. The CDR3 runs to 19 residues. The ends lost 3 bases at V and 2 bases at J; junction bases unmatched: 13. CDR1 is SGHDT and CDR2 is YYEEEE in the germline V gene. CDR3: CASSCRPGQGTTNTGELFF. The CDR3 DNA reads TGTGCCAGCAGCTGTAGACCGGGACAGGGGACCACTAACACCGGGGAGCTGTTTTTT.

This chain joins TRBV27 and TRBJ1-2; the D is unclear. Deletions cut 6 bases from V and 0 bases from J, with 5 bases between. The CDR3 is 12 residues long. In germline, CDR1 is MNHEY, CDR2 SMNVEV (reference sequence). CDR3 DNA: TGTGCCAGCAGAGGCACTAACTATGGCTACACCTTC. Protein sequence: CASRGTNYGYTF.

This clone was counted once. This CDR3 is also generated by other DNA sequences in the sample. The gene calls are TRBV18 and TRBJ1-2, with D possibly matching TRBD1 (5 bases). The CDR3 has 12 residues. Germline CDR1 is KGHSH and CDR2 is LQKENI. V lost 1 base and J lost 6, with 6 bases in between. The CDR3 DNA sequence: TGTGCCAGCTCACCACTGACAGATGGCTACACCTTC. Residues: CASSPLTDGYTF.

Concerning this clone itself: This sample also contains other DNA sequences that code for the same CDR3. The chain employs TRBV9 and TRBJ1-3; D unclear. V gave up 0 bases and J gave up 2 bases, with 6 bases separating them. The CDR3 extends over 14 amino acids. The germline V gene encodes CDR1 SGDLS and CDR2 YYNGEE. This CDR3 reads CASSVEGTGNTIYF. In DNA, the CDR3 is TGTGCCAGCAGCGTAGAGGGTACTGGAAACACCATATATTTT. Full variable domain (remainder filled in from reference TRBV9 and TRBJ1-3): DSGVTQTPKHLITATGQRVTLRCSPRSGDLSVYWYQQSLDQGLQFLIQYYNGEERAKGNILERFSAQQFPDLHSELNLSSLELGDSALYFCASSVEGTGNTIYFGEGSWLTVV.

The chain is built from TRBV7-3 and TRBJ1-6; 7 nucleotides match TRBD1. The germline V gene has CDR1 SGHTA and CDR2 FQGTGA. V dropped 5 bases and J dropped 7; count of bases not matched to a gene: 11. The CDR3 has 16 residues. DNA of the CDR3: TGTGCCAGCAGCGCTGGGTTGGGCAGGGGGAATTCACCCCTCCACTTT. Translation: CASSAGLGRGNSPLHF.

J is TRBJ2-4 and V is TRBV23-1; TRBD1 matches at 8 bases. TRBV23-1 is assigned to the ORF class and has an uncertain function. CDR3 length: 18 residues. The ends lost 8 bases at V and 5 bases at J; junction bases unmatched: 20. Here the CDR3 DNA reads TGCGCCAGCGGTATCCCGAGACAGGGGAGGAAGGGCCAAAACATTCAGTACTTC. Amino acids: CASGIPRQGRKGQNIQYF.

The V and J genes are TRBV6-2 or TRBV6-3 and TRBJ2-3; 16 bases are a match to TRBD2. Germline V gene sequence: CDR1 MNHEY, CDR2 SVGEGT. The CDR3 sequence is 18 residues long. Trimming took 2 bases from V and 1 from J; bases not matched to a gene: 3. CDR3 loop: CASSYAGLAGGGTDTQYF. The CDR3 nucleotides are TGTGCCAGCAGTTACGCGGGACTAGCGGGGGGGGGCACAGATACGCAGTATTTT.

This clone was observed once. The chain links TRBV3-1 (or the pseudogene TRBV3-2) to TRBJ2-5, with 7 bases fitting TRBD2. The CDR3 consists of 15 residues. With 1 base clipped from V and 5 bases from J, the junction kept 7 bases outside the gene matches. CDR1 is LGHDT and CDR2 is YNNKEL in the germline V gene (reference sequence). The CDR3 region has the DNA TGTGCCAGCAGCCAAGGGGCTAGCGGAACGGAGACCCAGTACTTC. This translates into CASSQGASGTETQYF.

The chain recombines TRBV4-1 with TRBJ2-1; 10 bases are a match to TRBD2. The trim removed 4 bases at V and 4 bases at J, leaving 10 bases unmatched. Germline CDR1 and CDR2: MGHRA and YSYEKL. This CDR3 comprises 17 residues. CDR3: CASSPDGSAGGYNEQFF. The DNA of the CDR3 is TGCGCCAGCAGCCCAGACGGGTCAGCGGGGGGGTACAATGAGCAGTTCTTC.

The CDR3 DNA follows: TGTGCCAGTAGTATCATTGGAGCAGCCCCATCCGAGCAGTACTTC. This gives the protein CASSIIGAAPSEQYF. This sequence joins TRBV19 and TRBJ2-7; D gene ambiguous. CDR3 length equals 15 residues. The germline V and J ends were trimmed by 3 bases and 6 bases, with 18 bases remaining between them. Germline V lookup: CDR1 LNHDA, CDR2 SQIVND (reference sequence).

This sequence joins TRBV3-1 (or the pseudogene TRBV3-2) and TRBJ2-7; 8 nucleotides match TRBD2. Germline V gene data show CDR1 as LGHDT and CDR2 as YNNKEL (reference sequence). V lost 2 bases, J lost 6 bases, and 15 bases stayed unmatched. The CDR3 has 17 residues. CDR3 sequence reads: CASSQKRAGGLAGEQYF. CDR3 bases: TGTGCCAGCAGCCAAAAAAGGGCGGGGGGCCTAGCTGGCGAGCAGTACTTC.

The chain employs TRBV28 and TRBJ2-7, with 8 positions matching TRBD1. The CDR3 contains 15 residues. Germline CDR1 and CDR2: MDHEN and SYDVKM. The J segment lost 5 bases and the V segment lost 5 bases, leaving 11 bases of the junction unmatched. Here the CDR3 reads CASSPRGHRLNEQYF. CDR3 bases: TGTGCCAGCAGTCCCAGGGGGCACCGTCTGAACGAGCAGTACTTC.

This chain connects TRBV19 to TRBJ2-7; D might be TRBD2 (5 bases). Germline CDR1 and CDR2: LNHDA and SQIVND (reference sequence). The V end lost 1 base, the J end lost 2 bases, and 12 bases lay between the germline ends. The CDR3 covers 15 residues. The CDR3 spells CASSIGMVGAYEQYF. The DNA for the CDR3 is TGTGCCAGTAGTATAGGGATGGTGGGAGCCTACGAGCAGTACTTC. The full variable domain, in which reference TRBV19 and TRBJ2-7 provide the parts outside the CDR3, is DGGITQSPKYLFRKEGQNVTLSCEQNLNHDAMYWYRQDPGQGLRLIYYSQIVNDFQKGDIAEGYSVSREKKESFPLTVTSAQKNPTAFYLCASSIGMVGAYEQYFGPGTRLTVT.